This record concerns one T cell receptor (beta chain) sequence. The sample comes from a study of cytomegalovirus exposure and HLA in healthy donors. The PCR had 60 Vbeta and 13 Jbeta primers. Measured with immunoSEQ multiplex PCR; TCRdb has only the in-frame clones, and not every one. The data include more than 95,000 clones; the top ten clones carry around 3.5%. This receptor was identified in a man in his forties in good health and CMV-seronegative. The sequenced sample was PBMCs.

Here the CDR3 reads CASSPPSSGSYGYTF. Written as DNA, the CDR3 is TGTGCCAGCTCACCCCCCTCAAGCGGGAGCTATGGCTACACCTTC. The genes are TRBV18 and TRBJ1-2, with D hard to call. The germline gives CDR1 KGHSH, CDR2 LQKENI. With 3 bases removed from V and 4 bases from J, the gap between germline ends came to 15 bases. The CDR3 extends over 15 amino acids.